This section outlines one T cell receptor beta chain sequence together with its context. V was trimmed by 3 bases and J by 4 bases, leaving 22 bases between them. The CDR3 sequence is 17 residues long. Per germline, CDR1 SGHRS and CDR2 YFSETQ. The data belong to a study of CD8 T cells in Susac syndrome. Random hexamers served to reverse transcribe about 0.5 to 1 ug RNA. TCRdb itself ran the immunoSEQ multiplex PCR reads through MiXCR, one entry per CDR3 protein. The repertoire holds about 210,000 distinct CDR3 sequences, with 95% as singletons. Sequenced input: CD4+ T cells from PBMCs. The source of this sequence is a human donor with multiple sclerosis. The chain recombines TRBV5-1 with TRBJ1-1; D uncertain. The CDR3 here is CASSSHEGGNGGTEAFF. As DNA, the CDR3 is TGCGCCAGCAGCTCGCACGAAGGTGGAAATGGAGGCACTGAAGCTTTCTTT.